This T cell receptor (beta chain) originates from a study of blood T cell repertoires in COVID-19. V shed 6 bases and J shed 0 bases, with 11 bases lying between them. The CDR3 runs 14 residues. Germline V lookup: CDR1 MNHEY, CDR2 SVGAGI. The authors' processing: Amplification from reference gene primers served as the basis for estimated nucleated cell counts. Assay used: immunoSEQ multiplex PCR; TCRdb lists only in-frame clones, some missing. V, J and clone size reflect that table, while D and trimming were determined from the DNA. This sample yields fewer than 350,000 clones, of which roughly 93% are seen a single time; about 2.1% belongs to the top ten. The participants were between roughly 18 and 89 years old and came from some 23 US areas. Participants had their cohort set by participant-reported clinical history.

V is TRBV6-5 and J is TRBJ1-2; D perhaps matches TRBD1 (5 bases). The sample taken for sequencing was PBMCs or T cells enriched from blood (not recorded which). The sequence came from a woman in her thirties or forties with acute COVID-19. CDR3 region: CASSGDWTNYGYTF. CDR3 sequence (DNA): TGTGCCAGCAGCGGGGACTGGACTAACTATGGCTACACCTTC.